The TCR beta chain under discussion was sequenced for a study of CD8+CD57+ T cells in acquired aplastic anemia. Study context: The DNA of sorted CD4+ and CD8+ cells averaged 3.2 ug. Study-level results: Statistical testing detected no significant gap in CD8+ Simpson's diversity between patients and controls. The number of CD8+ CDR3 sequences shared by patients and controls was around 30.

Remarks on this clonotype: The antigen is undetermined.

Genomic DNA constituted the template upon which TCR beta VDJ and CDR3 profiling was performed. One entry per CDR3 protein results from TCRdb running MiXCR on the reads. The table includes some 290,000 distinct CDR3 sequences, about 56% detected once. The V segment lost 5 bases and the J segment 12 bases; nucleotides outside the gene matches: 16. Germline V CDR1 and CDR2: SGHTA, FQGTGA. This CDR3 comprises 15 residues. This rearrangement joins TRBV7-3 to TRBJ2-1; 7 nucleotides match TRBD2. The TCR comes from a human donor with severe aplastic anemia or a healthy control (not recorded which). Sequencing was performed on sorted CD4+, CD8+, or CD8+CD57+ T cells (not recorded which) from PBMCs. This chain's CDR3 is CASSHKDKRGDTQFF. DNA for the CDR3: TGTGCCAGCAGCCATAAGGACAAGCGGGGAGATACGCAGTTCTTC.